One T cell receptor (beta chain) is described in this entry. Its antigen remains unidentified. This sample was taken from a study of OX40 agonist ivuxolimab in advanced cancers. Patients were ineligible given autoimmune disease history or systemic immunosuppression. The method was immunoSEQ multiplex PCR; TCRdb's version includes in-frame clones alone and lacks a portion of them. Here the sample spans 80,000 to 100,000 clones, less than 95% being singletons. Study-wide points: Nonresponders included some who also had low normalized T-cell clonal expansion. Both blood CD4+ and CD8+ T cells showed clonal growth by week 6 at 0.1 to 3.0 mg/kg. More expanded clones were seen, on average, in CD8+ T cells than in CD4+.

The receptor was derived from an adult with an advanced solid tumor such as melanoma, head and neck, liver or kidney cancer. Sample: CD4+ or CD8+ T cells sorted from blood, taken in a trial of the OX40 agonist ivuxolimab.

CDR3 in amino acids: CSPSRDTNYGYTF. CDR3 DNA sequence: TGCAGCCCCTCCCGGGACACTAACTATGGCTACACCTTC. The chain links TRBV29-1 to TRBJ1-2; D perhaps matches TRBD1 (6 bases). V shed 8 bases and J shed 0 bases, with 13 bases lying between them. Looked up from germline, CDR1 is SQVTM and CDR2 is ANQGSEA. The CDR3 spans 13 residues.